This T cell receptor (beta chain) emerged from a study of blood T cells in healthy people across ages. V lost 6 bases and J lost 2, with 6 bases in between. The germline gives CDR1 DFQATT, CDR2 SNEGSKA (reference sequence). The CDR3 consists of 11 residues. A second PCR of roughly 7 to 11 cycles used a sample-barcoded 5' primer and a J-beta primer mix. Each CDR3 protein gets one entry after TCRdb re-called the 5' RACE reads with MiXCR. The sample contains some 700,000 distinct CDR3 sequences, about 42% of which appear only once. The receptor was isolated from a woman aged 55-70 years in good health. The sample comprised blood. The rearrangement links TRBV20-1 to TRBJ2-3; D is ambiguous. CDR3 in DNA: TGCAGTGCACCACACACAGATACGCAGTATTTT. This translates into CSAPHTDTQYF.